The clone carrying this T cell receptor (beta chain) was detected many times. The antigen is not known. Quantitative 5'-RACE with molecular barcodes generated TCR beta libraries. TCRdb fed the 5' RACE reads into MiXCR, producing one record per CDR3 protein. This table has 250,000 to 300,000 distinct CDR3 sequences, about 19% appearing once. The entry originates in a study of CD8 T cells in ankylosing spondylitis. Study-wide points: Within matched ankylosing spondylitis synovial fluid, disease-linked clones were reportedly significantly enriched. Disease-associated clones were CD8+ and fairly uncommon in peripheral blood. Earlier literature documents some of the motif variants in reactive arthritis synovial fluid and blood.

This CDR3 contains 16 residues. The germline V gene has CDR1 MNHEY and CDR2 SMNVEV (reference sequence). V was trimmed by 3 bases and J by 7 bases, leaving 19 bases between them. This clonotype was obtained from a male donor with ankylosing spondylitis or in good health (not recorded which). The chain carries TRBV27 and TRBJ2-1, with TRBD1 as a possible D gene (5 bases). The sequencing sample was made of blood, either unsorted or a sorted T cell fraction (not recorded which). CDR3 region: CASSFTGQGVGNEQFF. The DNA for the CDR3 is TGTGCCAGCAGTTTTACAGGACAAGGGGTGGGGAATGAGCAGTTCTTC.